This TCR beta chain was profiled in a study of T cell clones after liver transplantation. Overall study findings and caveats: The donor-reactive repertoire was only partly measurable in a couple of subjects, lacking donor cells.

The assay was immunoSEQ multiplex PCR, and TCRdb's table has in-frame clones only and misses some. The sample records roughly 80,000 clones, 70% to 85% being singletons. Details on this clone: As yet, its antigen is unknown.

The input for sequencing was CD4+ T cells from blood, taken approximately 3.5 years after liver transplant. This TCR derives from a human patient who received a liver transplant. Some of the T cells might come from the graft donor.

The CDR3 region is CSVSPTGFEETQYF. CDR3 sequence (DNA): TGCAGCGTTTCTCCTACTGGGTTCGAGGAGACCCAGTACTTC. The chain links TRBV29-1 to TRBJ2-5; no reliable D call. The V and J ends lost 5 bases and 5 bases respectively, with 18 bases between them. This CDR3 is built from 14 residues. Germline V gene sequence: CDR1 SQVTM, CDR2 ANQGSEA.